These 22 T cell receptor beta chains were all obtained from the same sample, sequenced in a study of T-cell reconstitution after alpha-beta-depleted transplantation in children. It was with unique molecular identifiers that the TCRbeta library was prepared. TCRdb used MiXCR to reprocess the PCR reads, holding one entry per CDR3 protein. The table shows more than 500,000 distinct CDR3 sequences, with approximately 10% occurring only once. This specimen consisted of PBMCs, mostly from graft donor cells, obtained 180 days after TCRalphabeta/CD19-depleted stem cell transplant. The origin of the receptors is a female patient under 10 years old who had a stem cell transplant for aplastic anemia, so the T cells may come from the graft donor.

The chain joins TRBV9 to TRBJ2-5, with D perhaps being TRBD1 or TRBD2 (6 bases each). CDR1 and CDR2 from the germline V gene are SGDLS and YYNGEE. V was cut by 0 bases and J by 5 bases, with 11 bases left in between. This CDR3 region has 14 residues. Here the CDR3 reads CASSVVGGAETQYF. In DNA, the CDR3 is TGTGCCAGCAGCGTAGTGGGGGGCGCTGAGACCCAGTACTTC.

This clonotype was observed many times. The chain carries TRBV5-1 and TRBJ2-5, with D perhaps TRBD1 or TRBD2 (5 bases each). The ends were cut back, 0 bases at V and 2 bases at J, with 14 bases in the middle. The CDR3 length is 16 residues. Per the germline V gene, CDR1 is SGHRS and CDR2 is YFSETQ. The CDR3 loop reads CASSLVPGTQQETQYF. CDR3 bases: TGCGCCAGCAGCTTGGTCCCCGGGACGCAACAAGAGACCCAGTACTTC. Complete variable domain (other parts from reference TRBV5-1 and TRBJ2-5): KAGVTQTPRYLIKTRGQQVTLSCSPISGHRSVSWYQQTPGQGLQFLFEYFSETQRNKGNFPGRFSGRQFSNSRSEMNVSTLELGDSALYLCASSLVPGTQQETQYFGPGTRLLVL.

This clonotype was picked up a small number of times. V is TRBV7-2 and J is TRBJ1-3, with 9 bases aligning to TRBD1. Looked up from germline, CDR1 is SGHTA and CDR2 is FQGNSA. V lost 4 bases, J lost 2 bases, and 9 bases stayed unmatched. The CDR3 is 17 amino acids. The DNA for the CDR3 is TGTGCCAGCAGCTCCCGGTCGGGGGACAGGGCTGGAAACACCATATATTTT. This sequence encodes CASSSRSGDRAGNTIYF.

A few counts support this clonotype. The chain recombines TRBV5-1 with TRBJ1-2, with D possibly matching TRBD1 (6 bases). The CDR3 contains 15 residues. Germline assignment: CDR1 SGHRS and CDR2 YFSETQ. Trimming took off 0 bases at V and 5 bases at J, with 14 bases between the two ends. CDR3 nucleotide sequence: TGCGCCAGCAGCTTGGTGGGGGGCGCAGGTTATGGCTACACCTTC. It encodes CASSLVGGAGYGYTF.

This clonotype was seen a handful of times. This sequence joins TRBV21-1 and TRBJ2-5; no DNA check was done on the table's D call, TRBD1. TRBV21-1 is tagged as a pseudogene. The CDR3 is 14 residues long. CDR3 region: CASSCWGRQETQYF. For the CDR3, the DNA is TGTGCCAGCAGCTGCTGGGGGAGACAAGAGACCCAGTACTTC.

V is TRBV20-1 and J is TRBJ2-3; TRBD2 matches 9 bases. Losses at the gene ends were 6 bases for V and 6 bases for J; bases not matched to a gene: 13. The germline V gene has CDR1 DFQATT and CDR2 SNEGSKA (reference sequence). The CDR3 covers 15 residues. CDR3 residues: CSALRGSGSPDTQYF. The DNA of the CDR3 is TGCAGTGCCCTTCGAGGTAGCGGGAGCCCCGATACGCAGTATTTT.

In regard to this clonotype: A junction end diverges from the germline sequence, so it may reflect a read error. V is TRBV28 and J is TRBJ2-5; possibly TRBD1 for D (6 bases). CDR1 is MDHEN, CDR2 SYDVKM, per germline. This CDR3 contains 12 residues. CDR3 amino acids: CASRHRLGTQDF. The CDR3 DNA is TGTGCCAGCAGACATCGACTCGGGACACAGGACTTC.

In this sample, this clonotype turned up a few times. This CDR3 is CSARGWGVSTGELFF. As DNA, the CDR3 is TGCAGTGCTAGAGGATGGGGGGTATCAACCGGGGAGCTGTTTTTT. V is TRBV20-1 and J is TRBJ2-2, with D perhaps TRBD2 (6 bases). CDR3 length: 15 amino acids. V was pared by 1 base and J by 5 bases, with 14 bases between. CDR1 and CDR2 from the germline V gene are DFQATT and SNEGSKA (reference sequence).

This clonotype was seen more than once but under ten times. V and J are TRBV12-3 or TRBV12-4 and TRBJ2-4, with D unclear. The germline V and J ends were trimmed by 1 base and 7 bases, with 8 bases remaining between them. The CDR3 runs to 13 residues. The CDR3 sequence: CASSLGARNIQYF. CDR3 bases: TGTGCCAGCAGTTTAGGAGCGAGGAACATTCAGTACTTC.

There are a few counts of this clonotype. The CDR3 nucleotides are TGCAGCGCCCACGAGGGTGGCAATCAGCCCCAGCATTTT. Its protein product is CSAHEGGNQPQHF. The J gene is TRBJ1-5, the V gene TRBV29-1; D is unresolved. V shed 7 bases and J shed 2 bases, with 12 bases lying between them. The CDR3 consists of 13 residues. Germline V gives CDR1 SQVTM, CDR2 ANQGSEA.

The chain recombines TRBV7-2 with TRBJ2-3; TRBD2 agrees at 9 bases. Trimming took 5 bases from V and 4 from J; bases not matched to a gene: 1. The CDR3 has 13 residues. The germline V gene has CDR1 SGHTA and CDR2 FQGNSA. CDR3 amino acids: CASSSGRSDTQYF. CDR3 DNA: TGTGCCAGCAGCAGCGGGAGGTCAGATACGCAGTATTTT. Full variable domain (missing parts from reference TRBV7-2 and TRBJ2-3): GAGVSQSPSNKVTEKGKDVELRCDPISGHTALYWYRQSLGQGLEFLIYFQGNSAPDKSGLPSDRFSAERTGGSVSTLTIQRTQQEDSAVYLCASSSGRSDTQYFGPGTRLTVL.

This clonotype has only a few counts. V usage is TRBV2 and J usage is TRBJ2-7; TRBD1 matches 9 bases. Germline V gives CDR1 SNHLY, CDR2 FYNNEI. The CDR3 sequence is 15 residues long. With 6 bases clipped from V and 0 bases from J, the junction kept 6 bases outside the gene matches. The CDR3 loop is CASSADRGSSYEQYV. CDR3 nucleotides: TGTGCCAGCAGCGCAGACAGGGGGAGCTCCTACGAGCAGTACGTC.

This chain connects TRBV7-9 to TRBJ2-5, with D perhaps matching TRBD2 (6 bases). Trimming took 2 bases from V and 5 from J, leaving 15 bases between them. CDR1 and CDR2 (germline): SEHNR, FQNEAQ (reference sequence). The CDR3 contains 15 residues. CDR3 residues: CASSLNLAGRETQYF. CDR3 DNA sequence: TGTGCCAGCAGCTTAAACCTGGCGGGAAGGGAGACCCAGTACTTC.

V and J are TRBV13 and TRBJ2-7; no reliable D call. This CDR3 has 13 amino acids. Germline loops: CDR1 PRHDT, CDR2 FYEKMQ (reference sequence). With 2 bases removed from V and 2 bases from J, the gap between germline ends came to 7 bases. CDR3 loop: CASSLMVAYEQYF. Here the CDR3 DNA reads TGTGCCAGCAGCTTAATGGTGGCCTACGAGCAGTACTTC.

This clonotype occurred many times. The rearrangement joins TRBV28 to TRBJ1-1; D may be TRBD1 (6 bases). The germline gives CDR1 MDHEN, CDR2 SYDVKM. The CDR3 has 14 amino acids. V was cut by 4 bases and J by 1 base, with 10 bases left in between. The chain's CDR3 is CASSSGGQNTEAFF. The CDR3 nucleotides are TGTGCCAGCAGTTCGGGGGGGCAGAACACTGAAGCTTTCTTT. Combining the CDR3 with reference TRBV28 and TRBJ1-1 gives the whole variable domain DVKVTQSSRYLVKRTGEKVFLECVQDMDHENMFWYRQDPGLGLRLIYFSYDVKMKEKGDIPEGYSVSREKKERFSLILESASTNQTSMYLCASSSGGQNTEAFFGQGTRLTVV.

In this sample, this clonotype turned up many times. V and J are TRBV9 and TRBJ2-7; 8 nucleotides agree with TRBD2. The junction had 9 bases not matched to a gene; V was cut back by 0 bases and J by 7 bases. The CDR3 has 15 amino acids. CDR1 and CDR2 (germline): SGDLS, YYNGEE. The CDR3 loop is CASSVDRGGSYEQYF. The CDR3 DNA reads TGTGCCAGCAGCGTAGATCGCGGGGGGAGTTATGAGCAGTACTTC.

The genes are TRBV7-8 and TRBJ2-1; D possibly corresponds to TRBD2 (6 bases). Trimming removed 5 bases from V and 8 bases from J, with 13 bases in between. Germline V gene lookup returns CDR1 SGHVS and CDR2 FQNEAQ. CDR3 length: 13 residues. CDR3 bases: TGTGCCAGCAGCCCCACTAGCATCCATGAGCAGTTCTTC. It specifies CASSPTSIHEQFF.

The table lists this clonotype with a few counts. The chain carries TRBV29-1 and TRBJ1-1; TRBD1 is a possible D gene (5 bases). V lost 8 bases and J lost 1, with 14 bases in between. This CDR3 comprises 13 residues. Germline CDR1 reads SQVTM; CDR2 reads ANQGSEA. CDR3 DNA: TGCAGCACGGGGGGACGGACGAACACTGAAGCTTTCTTT. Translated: CSTGGRTNTEAFF.

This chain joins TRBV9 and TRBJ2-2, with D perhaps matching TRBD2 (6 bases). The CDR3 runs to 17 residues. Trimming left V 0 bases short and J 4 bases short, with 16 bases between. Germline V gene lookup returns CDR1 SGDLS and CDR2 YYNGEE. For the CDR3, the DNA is TGTGCCAGCAGCGTAGAACGGGCTAGCGACCCCACCGGGGAGCTGTTTTTT. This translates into CASSVERASDPTGELFF. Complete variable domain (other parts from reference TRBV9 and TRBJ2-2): DSGVTQTPKHLITATGQRVTLRCSPRSGDLSVYWYQQSLDQGLQFLIQYYNGEERAKGNILERFSAQQFPDLHSELNLSSLELGDSALYFCASSVERASDPTGELFFGEGSRLTVL.

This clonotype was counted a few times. As DNA, the CDR3 is TGTGCCAGCAGCCCTAGCGGGAGGGCCGGAGAGACCCAGTACTTC. Its translation: CASSPSGRAGETQYF. The chain carries TRBV7-2 and TRBJ2-5, with 12 positions matching TRBD2. Unmatched junction bases numbered 5, after V lost 5 bases and J lost 4 bases. Germline assignment: CDR1 SGHTA and CDR2 FQGNSA. The CDR3 has 15 residues.

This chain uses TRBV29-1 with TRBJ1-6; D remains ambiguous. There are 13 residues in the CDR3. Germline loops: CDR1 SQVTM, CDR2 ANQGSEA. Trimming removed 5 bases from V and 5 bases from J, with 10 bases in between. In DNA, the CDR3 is TGCAGCGTTAAAGCGTTGGATAATTCACCCCTCCACTTT. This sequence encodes CSVKALDNSPLHF. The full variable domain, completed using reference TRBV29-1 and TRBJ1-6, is SAVISQKPSRDICQRGTSLTIQCQVDSQVTMMFWYRQQPGQSLTLIATANQGSEATYESGFVIDKFPISRPNLTFSTLTVSNMSPEDSSIYLCSVKALDNSPLHFGNGTRLTVT.

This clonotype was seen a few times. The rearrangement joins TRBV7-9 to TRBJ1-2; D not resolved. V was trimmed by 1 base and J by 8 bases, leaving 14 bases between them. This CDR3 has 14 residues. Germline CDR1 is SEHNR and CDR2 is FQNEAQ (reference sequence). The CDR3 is CASSLGAHGFGYTF. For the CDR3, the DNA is TGTGCCAGCAGCTTAGGGGCCCATGGCTTCGGCTACACCTTC.